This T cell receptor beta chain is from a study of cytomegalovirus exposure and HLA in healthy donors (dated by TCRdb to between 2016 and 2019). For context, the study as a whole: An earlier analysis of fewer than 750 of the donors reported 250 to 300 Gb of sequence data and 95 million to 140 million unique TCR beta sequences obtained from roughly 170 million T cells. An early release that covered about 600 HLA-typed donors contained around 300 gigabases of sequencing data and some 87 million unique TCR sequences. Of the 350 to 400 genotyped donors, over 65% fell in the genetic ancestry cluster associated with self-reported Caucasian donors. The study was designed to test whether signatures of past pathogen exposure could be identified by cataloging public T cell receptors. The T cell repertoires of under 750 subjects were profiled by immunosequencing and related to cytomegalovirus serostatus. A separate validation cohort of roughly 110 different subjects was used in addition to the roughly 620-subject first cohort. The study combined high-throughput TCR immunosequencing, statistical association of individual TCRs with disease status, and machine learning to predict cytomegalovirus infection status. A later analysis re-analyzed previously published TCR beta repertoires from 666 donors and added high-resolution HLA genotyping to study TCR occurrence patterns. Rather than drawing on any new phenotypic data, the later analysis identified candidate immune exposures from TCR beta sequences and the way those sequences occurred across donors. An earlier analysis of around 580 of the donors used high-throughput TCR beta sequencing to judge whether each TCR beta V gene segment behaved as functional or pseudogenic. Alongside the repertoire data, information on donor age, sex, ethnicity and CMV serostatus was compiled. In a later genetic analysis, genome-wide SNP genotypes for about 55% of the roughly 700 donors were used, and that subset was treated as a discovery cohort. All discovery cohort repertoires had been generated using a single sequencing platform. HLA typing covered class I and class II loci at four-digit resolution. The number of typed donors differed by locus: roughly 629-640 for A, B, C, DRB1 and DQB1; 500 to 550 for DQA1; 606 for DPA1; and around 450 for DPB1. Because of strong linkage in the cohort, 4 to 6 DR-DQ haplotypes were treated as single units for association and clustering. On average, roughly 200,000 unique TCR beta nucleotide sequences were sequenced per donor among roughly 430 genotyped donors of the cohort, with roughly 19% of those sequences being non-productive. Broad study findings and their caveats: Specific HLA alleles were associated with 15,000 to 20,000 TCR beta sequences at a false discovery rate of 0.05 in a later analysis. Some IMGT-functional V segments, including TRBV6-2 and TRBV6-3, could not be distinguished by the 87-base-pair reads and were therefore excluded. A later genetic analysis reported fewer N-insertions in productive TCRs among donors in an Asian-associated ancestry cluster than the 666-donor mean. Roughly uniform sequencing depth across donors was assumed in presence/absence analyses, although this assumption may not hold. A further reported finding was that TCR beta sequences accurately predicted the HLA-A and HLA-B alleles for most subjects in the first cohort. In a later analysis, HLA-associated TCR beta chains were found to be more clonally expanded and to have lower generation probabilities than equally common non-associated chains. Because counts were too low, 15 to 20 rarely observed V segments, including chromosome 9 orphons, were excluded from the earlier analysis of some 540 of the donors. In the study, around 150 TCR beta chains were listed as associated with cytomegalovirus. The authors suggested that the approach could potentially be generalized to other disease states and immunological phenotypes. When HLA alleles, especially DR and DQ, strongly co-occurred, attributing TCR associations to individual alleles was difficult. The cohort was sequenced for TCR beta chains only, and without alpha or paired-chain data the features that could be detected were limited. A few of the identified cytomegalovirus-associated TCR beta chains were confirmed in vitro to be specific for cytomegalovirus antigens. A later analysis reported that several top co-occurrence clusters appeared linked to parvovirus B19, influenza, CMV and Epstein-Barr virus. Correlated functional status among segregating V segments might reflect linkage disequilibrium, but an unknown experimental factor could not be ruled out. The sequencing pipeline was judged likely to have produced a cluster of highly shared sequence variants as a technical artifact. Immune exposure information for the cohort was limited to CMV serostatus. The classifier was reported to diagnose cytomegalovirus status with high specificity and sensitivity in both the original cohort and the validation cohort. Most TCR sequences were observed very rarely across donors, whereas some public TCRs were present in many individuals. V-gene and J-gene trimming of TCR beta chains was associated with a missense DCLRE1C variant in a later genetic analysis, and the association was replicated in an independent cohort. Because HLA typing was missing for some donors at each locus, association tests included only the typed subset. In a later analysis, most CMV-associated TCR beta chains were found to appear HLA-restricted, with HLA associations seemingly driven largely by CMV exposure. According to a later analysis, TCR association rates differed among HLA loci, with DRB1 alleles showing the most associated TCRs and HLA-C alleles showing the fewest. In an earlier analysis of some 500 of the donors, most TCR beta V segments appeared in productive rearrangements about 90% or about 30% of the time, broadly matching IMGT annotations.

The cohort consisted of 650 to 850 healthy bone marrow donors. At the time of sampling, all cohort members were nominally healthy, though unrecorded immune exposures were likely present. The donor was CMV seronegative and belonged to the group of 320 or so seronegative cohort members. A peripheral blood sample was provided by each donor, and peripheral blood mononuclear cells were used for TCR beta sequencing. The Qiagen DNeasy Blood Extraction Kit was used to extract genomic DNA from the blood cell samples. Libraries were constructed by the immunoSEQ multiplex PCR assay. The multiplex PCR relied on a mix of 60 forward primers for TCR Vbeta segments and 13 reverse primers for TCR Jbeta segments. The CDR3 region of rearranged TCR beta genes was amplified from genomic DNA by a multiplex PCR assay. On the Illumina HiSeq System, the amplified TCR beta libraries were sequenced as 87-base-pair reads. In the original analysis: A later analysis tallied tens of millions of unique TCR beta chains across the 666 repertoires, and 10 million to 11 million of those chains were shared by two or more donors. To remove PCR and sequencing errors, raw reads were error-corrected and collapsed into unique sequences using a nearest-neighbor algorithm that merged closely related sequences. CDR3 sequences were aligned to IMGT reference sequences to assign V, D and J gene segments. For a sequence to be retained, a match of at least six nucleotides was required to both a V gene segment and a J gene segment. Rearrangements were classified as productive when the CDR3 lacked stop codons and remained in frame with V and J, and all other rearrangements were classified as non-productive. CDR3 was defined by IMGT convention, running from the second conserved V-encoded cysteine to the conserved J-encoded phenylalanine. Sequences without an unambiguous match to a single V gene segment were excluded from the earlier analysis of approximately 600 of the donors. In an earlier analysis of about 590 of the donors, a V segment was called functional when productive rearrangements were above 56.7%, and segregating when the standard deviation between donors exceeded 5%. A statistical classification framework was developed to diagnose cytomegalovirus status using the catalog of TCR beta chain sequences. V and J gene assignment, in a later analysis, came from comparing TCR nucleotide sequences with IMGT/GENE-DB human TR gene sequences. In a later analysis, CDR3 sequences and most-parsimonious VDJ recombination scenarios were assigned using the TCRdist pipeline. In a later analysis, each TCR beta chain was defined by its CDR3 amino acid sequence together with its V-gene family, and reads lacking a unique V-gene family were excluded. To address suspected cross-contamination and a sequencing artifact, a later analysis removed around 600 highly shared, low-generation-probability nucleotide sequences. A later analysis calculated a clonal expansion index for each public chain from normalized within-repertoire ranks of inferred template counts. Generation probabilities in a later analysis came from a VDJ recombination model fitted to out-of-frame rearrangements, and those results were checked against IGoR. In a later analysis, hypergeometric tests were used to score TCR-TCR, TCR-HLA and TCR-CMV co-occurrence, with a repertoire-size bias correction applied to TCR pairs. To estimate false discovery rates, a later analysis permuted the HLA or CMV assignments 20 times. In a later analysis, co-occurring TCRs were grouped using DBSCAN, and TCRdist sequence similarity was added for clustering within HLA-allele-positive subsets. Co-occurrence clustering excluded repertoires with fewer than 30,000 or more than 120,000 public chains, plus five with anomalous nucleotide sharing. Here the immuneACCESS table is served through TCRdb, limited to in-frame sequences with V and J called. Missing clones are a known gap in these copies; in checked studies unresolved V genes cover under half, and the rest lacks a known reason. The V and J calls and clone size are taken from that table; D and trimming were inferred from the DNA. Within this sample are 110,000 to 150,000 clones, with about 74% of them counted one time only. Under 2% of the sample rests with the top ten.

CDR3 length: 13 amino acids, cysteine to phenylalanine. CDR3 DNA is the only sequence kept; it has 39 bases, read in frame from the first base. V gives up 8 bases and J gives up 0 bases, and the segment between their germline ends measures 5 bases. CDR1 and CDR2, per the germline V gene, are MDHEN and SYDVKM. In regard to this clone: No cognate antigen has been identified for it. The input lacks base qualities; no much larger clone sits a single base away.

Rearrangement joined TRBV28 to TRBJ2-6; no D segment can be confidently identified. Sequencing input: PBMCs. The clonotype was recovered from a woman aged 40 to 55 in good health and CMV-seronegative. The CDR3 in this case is CASFSSGANVLTF. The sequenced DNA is TGTGCCAGCTTTAGCTCTGGGGCCAACGTCCTGACTTTC.